This entry describes one T cell receptor beta chain. The antigen is unknown. The data are from a study of cytotoxic CD8 clonotypes in ibrutinib-treated CLL. Assay used: immunoSEQ multiplex PCR; TCRdb lists only in-frame clones, some missing. The table includes some 150,000 clones, about 76% detected once. Study-wide results and limits: An increase in clonality occurred at ibrutinib response, followed by a return toward baseline at progression.

This TCR was sampled from a human donor with chronic lymphocytic leukemia. The material was PBMCs, obtained after 24 months of ibrutinib treatment.

CDR3: CASSEGGNQPQHF. CDR3 in DNA: TGTGCCAGCTCCGAAGGGGGCAATCAGCCCCAGCATTTT. This chain uses TRBV18 with TRBJ1-5; a possible D gene is TRBD1 (5 bases). CDR1 KGHSH and CDR2 LQKENI come from the germline V gene. V lost 6 bases and J lost 2, with 8 bases in between. The CDR3 covers 13 residues.